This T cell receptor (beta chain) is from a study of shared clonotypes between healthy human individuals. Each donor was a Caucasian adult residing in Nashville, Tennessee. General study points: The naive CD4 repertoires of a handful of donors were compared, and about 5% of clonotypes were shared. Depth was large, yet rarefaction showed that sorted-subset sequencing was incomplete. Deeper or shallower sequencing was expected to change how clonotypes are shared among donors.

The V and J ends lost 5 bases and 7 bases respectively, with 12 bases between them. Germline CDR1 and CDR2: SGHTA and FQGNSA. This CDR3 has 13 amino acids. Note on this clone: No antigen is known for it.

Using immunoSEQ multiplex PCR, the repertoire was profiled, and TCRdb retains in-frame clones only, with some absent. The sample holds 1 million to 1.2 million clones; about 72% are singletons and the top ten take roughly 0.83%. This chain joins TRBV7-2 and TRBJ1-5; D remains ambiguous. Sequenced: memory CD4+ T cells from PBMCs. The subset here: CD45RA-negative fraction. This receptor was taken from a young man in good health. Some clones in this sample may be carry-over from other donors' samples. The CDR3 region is CASSGGPTQPQHF. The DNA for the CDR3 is TGTGCCAGCAGCGGTGGACCCACCCAGCCCCAGCATTTT.